Sequencing of this T cell receptor beta chain was carried out in a study of human T cells and chemical hapten exposure. Study context: On the upper back, patch tests were applied with 0.01% DPC and read at 6 days. General study points: A positive correlation with patch test score was shown by PT1 expanded TCR counts.

The germline V gene has CDR1 SNHLY and CDR2 FYNNEI. The V end lost 5 bases, the J end lost 1 base, and 9 bases lay between the germline ends. The CDR3 runs 14 residues. In the library, unique molecular identifiers were attached to individual cDNA molecules. MiXCR, run by TCRdb on the RACE reads, gives a single entry per CDR3 protein. The data hold 99,000 or so distinct CDR3 sequences, with about a tenth observed a single time. This clonotype was detected many times. Antigen unknown. Time point noted: pre-sensitization, week 0. Treatment specified: therapeutic diphenylcyclopropenone sensitization with weekly scalp DPC. Blood draws preceded each patch test application.

This rearrangement joins TRBV2 to TRBJ1-5; D is undetermined. This receptor was identified in a woman aged 60-75 years with alopecia areata. Some clones in this sample may be carry-over from other donors' samples. The specimen was whole blood, collected in connection with sensitization to the hapten diphenylcyclopropenone (DPC). The chain's CDR3 is CASSSLGSNQPQHF. The DNA of the CDR3 is TGTGCCAGCAGTTCATTGGGAAGCAATCAGCCCCAGCATTTT.